This T cell receptor beta chain was identified in a study of T-cell memory formation after mild COVID-19. Background on the study: The TCR clusters were mostly specific to one donor.

The TCR alpha and TCR beta cDNA libraries, bearing sample barcodes and UMIs, were generated by 5'RACE using constant-segment primers. TCRdb independently ran MiXCR on the 5' RACE reads; one entry per CDR3 protein. Among 45,000 to 65,000 distinct CDR3 sequences, approximately 9% were seen once, and the ten largest hold 12%. This clonotype was seen a few times. Its antigen is unidentified. General study results and limits: The appearance of some responding clones in pre-infection memory suggested that cross-reactive memory joined.

The sample was PBMCs or a T cell subset sorted from them (not recorded which). This clonotype was sampled from an adult woman who had mild COVID-19 (a few samples of this study predate the infection). Cell type and time point are not known.

The CDR3: CASSQRRRNTGELFF. CDR3 nucleotides: TGTGCCAGCAGCCAACGGCGGAGAAACACCGGGGAGCTGTTTTTT. The chain employs TRBV3-1 and TRBJ2-2, with D hard to call. With 2 bases removed from V and 2 bases from J, the gap between germline ends came to 9 bases. CDR3 length: 15 residues. Germline assignment: CDR1 LGHDT and CDR2 YNNKEL (reference sequence).